The following is a T cell receptor beta chain sequence with its context. Its antigen remains unidentified. The sample is drawn from a study of cytomegalovirus exposure and HLA in healthy donors. General study points: TRBV6-2, TRBV6-3 and some other V segments were excluded as indistinguishable. The authors later found HLA-associated TCR beta chains more clonally expanded than equally common others.

Germline CDR1 LGHNA, CDR2 YSLEER. This CDR3 has 17 residues. With 0 bases clipped from V and 6 bases from J, the junction kept 10 bases outside the gene matches. Researchers ran the PCR with 60 Vbeta and 13 Jbeta primers. The protocol was immunoSEQ multiplex PCR, while the TCRdb copy is restricted to in-frame clones and leaves out a portion. Here the sample table reports roughly 78,000 clones. The clonotype comes from a man aged 35 to 55 in good health and CMV-seronegative. The sequenced sample was PBMCs. The chain joins TRBV4-3 to TRBJ2-1, with TRBD2 matching over 8 bases. The CDR3 DNA follows: TGCGCCAGCAGCCAAGATTTAGCGGGATTGGGATTCAATGAGCAGTTCTTC. The encoded protein is CASSQDLAGLGFNEQFF.